One and the same sample provided the 27 T cell receptor beta chains below, sequenced in a study of PD-1 blockade in mismatch repair-deficient tumors. The table came from immunoSEQ multiplex PCR; TCRdb's copy has only in-frame clones and leaves some out. This repertoire shows roughly 110,000 clones, about 83% found once; its top ten account for approximately 5%. Sequenced here: peripheral blood, sampled 60 weeks after starting pembrolizumab. All receptors derive from an adult with mismatch repair-deficient cancer.

The V call is TRBV10-3, the J call TRBJ1-1, with D hard to call. V was clipped by 8 bases and J by 8 bases, with 24 bases between them. The CDR3 extends over 15 amino acids. CDR1 and CDR2 (germline): ENHRY, SYGVKD. The CDR3 DNA reads TGTGCCATCGCCCTATCCGAGTCAGGACGGAGAGAAGCTTTCTTT. This sequence encodes CAIALSESGRREAFF.

V is TRBV28 and J is TRBJ2-7; tentative D call: TRBD1 (6 bases). This CDR3 is 11 amino acids long. The V end was cut by 8 bases, the J end by 2 bases, with 7 bases between. Germline CDR1 and CDR2: MDHEN and SYDVKM. CDR3 sequence: CASGTTYEQYF. The CDR3 DNA reads as TGTGCCAGCGGGACAACCTACGAGCAGTACTTC. Together with reference TRBV28 and TRBJ2-7, the CDR3 gives the full variable domain: DVKVTQSSRYLVKRTGEKVFLECVQDMDHENMFWYRQDPGLGLRLIYFSYDVKMKEKGDIPEGYSVSREKKERFSLILESASTNQTSMYLCASGTTYEQYFGPGTRLTVT.

The rearrangement links TRBV5-1 to TRBJ1-2, with 10 bases identical to TRBD1. Germline lookup yields CDR1 SGHRS and CDR2 YFSETQ. The CDR3 covers 14 residues. Trimming took 4 bases from V and 8 from J; bases not matched to a gene: 8. The CDR3 loop reads CASSPGTGEGGYTF. The CDR3 bases are TGCGCCAGCAGCCCCGGGACAGGGGAAGGAGGCTACACCTTC.

This clone was seen only once. The chain carries TRBV18 and TRBJ2-7; either TRBD1 or TRBD2 may supply D (5 bases each). CDR3 length: 13 amino acids. V lost 3 bases and J lost 3, with 9 bases in between. Germline CDR1 is KGHSH and CDR2 is LQKENI. The CDR3 nucleotides are TGTGCCAGCTCACCGGGACGGGGCTACGAGCAGTACTTC. This translates into CASSPGRGYEQYF. Filled out from reference TRBV18 and TRBJ2-7, the complete variable domain reads NAGVMQNPRHLVRRRGQEARLRCSPMKGHSHVYWYRQLPEEGLKFMVYLQKENIIDESGMPKERFSAEFPKEGPSILRIQQVVRGDSAAYFCASSPGRGYEQYFGPGTRLTVT.

This sequence joins TRBV14 and TRBJ2-7; D possibly uses TRBD1 or TRBD2 (7 bases each). With 1 base removed from V and 4 bases from J, the gap between germline ends came to 14 bases. This CDR3 is 15 amino acids long. Germline CDR1 and CDR2: SGHDN and FVKESK. The CDR3 loop is CASSQVTAGQYEQYF. As DNA, the CDR3 is TGTGCCAGCAGCCAAGTCACAGCGGGACAGTACGAGCAGTACTTC.

J is TRBJ1-4 and V is TRBV5-1; D not certain. The CDR3 is 16 residues long. Per germline, CDR1 SGHRS and CDR2 YFSETQ. V was clipped by 1 base and J by 0 bases, with 10 bases between them. CDR3 DNA sequence: TGCGCCAGCAGCTTGATGGTGTCACCAACTAATGAAAAACTGTTTTTT. Protein sequence: CASSLMVSPTNEKLFF.

The CDR3 DNA reads as TGTGCCAGCAGGCCGGGGGACCAAGAGACCCAGTACTTC. Its translation is CASRPGDQETQYF. The chain uses TRBV6-5 and TRBJ2-5; the D gene is possibly TRBD2 (6 bases). Trimming left V 6 bases short and J 0 bases short, with 8 bases between. The CDR3 length is 13 residues. CDR1 MNHEY and CDR2 SVGAGI come from the germline V gene.

This chain uses TRBV6-4 with TRBJ2-1, with TRBD2 matching 7 bases. The J segment lost 4 bases and the V segment lost 6 bases, leaving 9 bases of the junction unmatched. Germline V gene sequence: CDR1 MRHNA, CDR2 SNTAGT. The CDR3 totals 15 residues. The CDR3 sequence is CASSSRGNLYNEQFF. CDR3 coding DNA: TGTGCCAGCAGCTCGCGGGGGAACCTGTACAATGAGCAGTTCTTC.

The rearrangement uses TRBV6-6 and TRBJ2-7; D may be TRBD2 (7 bases). CDR3 length equals 15 residues. Germline CDR1 is MNHNY and CDR2 is SVGAGI (reference sequence). V gave up 5 bases and J gave up 8 bases, with 22 bases separating them. The CDR3 region has the DNA TGTGCCAGCAGTCGGGGTACGGGAGGAGGACAGAAGCAGTACTTC. It codes for CASSRGTGGGQKQYF.

The V and J genes are TRBV6-1 and TRBJ1-5, with a weak D call TRBD1 (5 bases). V lost 3 bases and J 1 base, leaving 16 bases between the germline ends. Germline V gene lookup returns CDR1 MNHNS and CDR2 SASEGT. The CDR3 is 17 amino acids. Written as DNA, the CDR3 is TGTGCCAGCAGTGAGCCCCTGGGGGAATGGAGCAATCAGCCCCAGCATTTT. This encodes CASSEPLGEWSNQPQHF.

CDR3 in DNA: TGTGCCAGTACGAGGCGGGAGTACTACAATGAGCAGTTCTTC. Translated, it gives CASTRREYYNEQFF. V is TRBV11-3 and J is TRBJ2-1, with 7 bases that match TRBD2. J lost 3 bases, V lost 9 bases, and 8 bases had no gene match. The CDR3 covers 14 residues. Germline assignment: CDR1 SGHNT and CDR2 YENEEA.

The chain recombines TRBV18 with TRBJ2-7; possibly TRBD2 for D (5 bases). Trimming stripped 0 bases from V and 2 bases from J, with 11 bases between. CDR1 KGHSH and CDR2 LQKENI come from the germline V gene. CDR3 length equals 15 residues. CDR3 in DNA: TGTGCCAGCTCACCACCGGCGGGCTCAACCTACGAGCAGTACTTC. It translates to CASSPPAGSTYEQYF.

Note on this clone: The junction shows a germline mismatch at one end, possibly a read error. The CDR3 region is CASSLMRVEQYF. The DNA for the CDR3 is TGTGCCAGCAGCTTAATGAGGGTCGAGCAGTACTTC. The chain links TRBV5-1 to TRBJ2-7; possibly TRBD2 for D (5 bases). The CDR3 runs 12 residues. Per germline, CDR1 SGHRS and CDR2 YFSETQ.

This chain links TRBV7-9 with TRBJ2-7; 7 bases agree with TRBD2. V trimming: 1 base; J trimming: 2 bases; junction bases outside the gene matches: 2. The CDR3 runs 14 residues. Germline V CDR1 and CDR2: SEHNR, FQNEAQ (reference sequence). CDR3 residues: CASSLGGRAYEQYF. The DNA for the CDR3 is TGTGCCAGCAGCTTAGGGGGGAGGGCCTACGAGCAGTACTTC. Full variable domain (rest looked up from reference TRBV7-9 and TRBJ2-7): DTGVSQNPRHKITKRGQNVTFRCDPISEHNRLYWYRQTLGQGPEFLTYFQNEAQLEKSRLLSDRFSAERPKGSFSTLEIQRTEQGDSAMYLCASSLGGRAYEQYFGPGTRLTVT.

This clone occurred once. The V gene is TRBV5-1, the J gene TRBJ2-7; tentatively, D is TRBD1 or TRBD2 (5 bases each). V lost 0 bases and J 5 bases, leaving 9 bases between the germline ends. CDR1 and CDR2 (germline): SGHRS, YFSETQ. This CDR3 has 13 residues. For the CDR3, the DNA is TGCGCCAGCAGCTTGGGACTACAGGACGAGCAGTACTTC. The encoded protein is CASSLGLQDEQYF.

The chain has TRBV19 and TRBJ1-5, with no clear D. Trimming took off 3 bases at V and 5 bases at J, with 11 bases between the two ends. The CDR3 is made up of 14 amino acids. The germline gives CDR1 LNHDA, CDR2 SQIVND (reference sequence). Here the CDR3 reads CASSMRIFDQPQHF. The CDR3, as DNA: TGTGCCAGTAGTATGCGAATATTCGATCAGCCCCAGCATTTT. The full variable domain, in which reference TRBV19 and TRBJ1-5 provide the parts outside the CDR3, is DGGITQSPKYLFRKEGQNVTLSCEQNLNHDAMYWYRQDPGQGLRLIYYSQIVNDFQKGDIAEGYSVSREKKESFPLTVTSAQKNPTAFYLCASSMRIFDQPQHFGDGTRLSIL.

The chain combines TRBV11-3 with TRBJ2-7; a possible D gene is TRBD1 (6 bases). This CDR3 is 13 amino acids long. In germline, CDR1 is SGHNT, CDR2 YENEEA. Trimming removed 5 bases at V and 5 bases at J, with 13 bases between. The CDR3 DNA reads TGTGCCAGCAGCATACAGGGTGCCCACGAGCAGTACTTC. It specifies CASSIQGAHEQYF.

V is TRBV25-1 and J is TRBJ2-1; TRBD1 agrees at 8 bases. Germline V CDR1 and CDR2: MGHDK, SYGVNS. The J segment lost 12 bases and the V segment lost 0 bases, leaving 10 bases of the junction unmatched. The CDR3 runs to 15 residues. Here the CDR3 reads CASSEYGRTGSGQFF. The CDR3 bases are TGTGCCAGCAGTGAATATGGAAGGACAGGGAGCGGGCAGTTCTTC.

CDR3 in amino acids: CASSQGLNYGYTF. CDR3 DNA sequence: TGTGCCAGCTCACAGGGCCTAAACTATGGCTACACCTTC. This chain uses TRBV18 with TRBJ1-2; D call uncertain. With 4 bases removed from V and 2 bases from J, the gap between germline ends came to 8 bases. The CDR3 extends over 13 amino acids. Germline V CDR1 and CDR2: KGHSH, LQKENI. The full variable domain, rest sourced from reference TRBV18 and TRBJ1-2, is NAGVMQNPRHLVRRRGQEARLRCSPMKGHSHVYWYRQLPEEGLKFMVYLQKENIIDESGMPKERFSAEFPKEGPSILRIQQVVRGDSAAYFCASSQGLNYGYTFGSGTRLTVV.

The chain combines TRBV7-9 with TRBJ2-3, with 11 bases that match TRBD2. Germline values: CDR1 SEHNR, CDR2 FQNEAQ (reference sequence). V trimming: 5 bases; J trimming: 3 bases; junction bases outside the gene matches: 10. This CDR3 has 17 amino acids. The CDR3 is CASSLNTPSGGTDTQYF. The CDR3 coding sequence is TGTGCCAGCAGCCTAAATACCCCTAGCGGGGGGACAGATACGCAGTATTTT.

This clone has just one count. The CDR3 nucleotides are TGTGCCAGCAGCTTGAGGGACAGGGGCGCAAACACTGAAGCTTTCTTT. This codes for CASSLRDRGANTEAFF. The J gene is TRBJ1-1, the V gene TRBV5-8, with 10 bases matching TRBD1. Germline V gene lookup returns CDR1 SGHTS and CDR2 YDEGEE. The V and J ends lost 1 base and 2 bases, in that order; junction bases with no gene match: 5. There are 16 residues in the CDR3. The whole variable domain, remainder taken from reference TRBV5-8 and TRBJ1-1, is EAGVTQSPTHLIKTRGQQATLRCSPISGHTSVYWYQQALGLGLQFLLWYDEGEERNRGNFPPRFSGRQFPNYSSELNVNALELEDSALYLCASSLRDRGANTEAFFGQGTRLTVV.

The J gene is TRBJ1-4, the V gene TRBV6-5; D possibly corresponds to TRBD1 (5 bases). This CDR3 spans 12 amino acids. CDR1 and CDR2 from the germline V gene are MNHEY and SVGAGI. V dropped 6 bases and J dropped 8 bases, with 10 bases sitting between them. The CDR3 here is CASRGAREKLFF. CDR3 coding DNA: TGTGCCAGCAGAGGGGCGAGGGAAAAACTGTTTTTT.

V gene TRBV6-6 combines with J gene TRBJ1-2; possibly TRBD1 for D (6 bases). Trimming removed 5 bases at V and 4 bases at J, with 14 bases between. The CDR3 sequence is 14 residues long. The V gene's germline CDR1 is MNHNY and CDR2 SVGAGI (reference sequence). The chain's CDR3 is CASSGTGFSYGYTF. For the CDR3, the DNA is TGTGCCAGCAGTGGTACAGGGTTTAGCTATGGCTACACCTTC.

V usage is TRBV18 and J usage is TRBJ2-2, with D maybe TRBD1 (6 bases). Germline V lookup: CDR1 KGHSH, CDR2 LQKENI. There are 15 residues in the CDR3. V shed 3 bases and J shed 7 bases, with 15 bases lying between them. The DNA of the CDR3 is TGTGCCAGCTCACCGGGCAGGGGCGACGGCGGGGAGCTGTTTTTT. Residues: CASSPGRGDGGELFF.

The chain couples TRBV4-1 to TRBJ2-7, with no clear D. V was trimmed by 3 bases and J by 6 bases, leaving 15 bases between them. This CDR3 region has 14 residues. From germline, CDR1 is MGHRA and CDR2 YSYEKL. The CDR3 DNA reads TGCGCCAGCAGCCACCCCTTTTTTCCAGCCGAGCAGTACTTC. It yields the protein CASSHPFFPAEQYF.

The V and J genes are TRBV4-2 and TRBJ1-5; 7 bases match TRBD1. Germline assignment: CDR1 LGHNA and CDR2 YNFKEQ. The CDR3 consists of 16 residues. The trim removed 0 bases at V and 1 base at J, leaving 3 bases unmatched. CDR3 amino acids: CASSQEKGASNQPQHF. CDR3 DNA sequence: TGTGCCAGCAGCCAAGAGAAGGGGGCGAGCAATCAGCCCCAGCATTTT.

This chain uses TRBV5-1 with TRBJ2-1; TRBD2 is a possible D gene (5 bases). The germline gives CDR1 SGHRS, CDR2 YFSETQ. This CDR3 comprises 16 residues. V was trimmed by 0 bases and J by 1 base, leaving 11 bases between them. The CDR3 protein is CASSLVASRSYNEQFF. Written as DNA, the CDR3 is TGCGCCAGCAGCTTGGTGGCTAGCCGGTCCTACAATGAGCAGTTCTTC.